The 18 T cell receptor beta chains below were found in one sample sequenced in a study of follicular helper T cells after annual influenza vaccination. Repertoires were generated with immunoSEQ multiplex PCR, while TCRdb's copy carries only in-frame clones and drops some. The table has roughly 7,000 clones, nearly 90% seen once. Time point reported: 2015-2016 season, 7 days after influenza vaccination. Sequenced here: CXCR5+ CD38- circulating T follicular helper cells from blood, sampled 7 days after influenza vaccination. Subset indicated: circulating Tfh, non-naive CD4+CXCR5+PD-1+ (ICOS+CD38+ or ICOS-CD38-). The receptors were sampled from an adult who received the influenza vaccine.

The gene calls are TRBV29-1 and TRBJ2-7, with D uncertain. Trimming removed 5 bases from V and 2 bases from J, with 10 bases in between. The CDR3 loop spans 12 amino acids. The germline V gene has CDR1 SQVTM and CDR2 ANQGSEA. The CDR3 protein is CSVRDGTYEQYF. The CDR3, as DNA: TGCAGCGTTCGTGACGGAACCTACGAGCAGTACTTC.

In regard to this clone: At one end, the junction sequence differs from germline, possibly due to a read error. This chain joins TRBV7-8 and TRBJ2-7, with D unclear. Germline V CDR1 and CDR2: SGHVS, FQNEAQ. The CDR3 loop spans 12 amino acids. The CDR3 is CTSSLEAYEQYF. For the CDR3, the DNA is TGTACCAGCAGCTTAGAAGCGTACGAGCAGTACTTC.

In DNA, the CDR3 is TGTGCCAGTAGCCCACTGGACCTCCCGGGTGTAGAGCAGTACTTC. Protein product: CASSPLDLPGVEQYF. J is TRBJ2-7 and V is TRBV19; no firm D call. The V end lost 6 bases, the J end lost 7 bases, and 22 bases lay between the germline ends. From germline, CDR1 is LNHDA and CDR2 SQIVND (reference sequence). This CDR3 is built from 15 residues.

The chain has TRBV18 and TRBJ1-5; 11 bases match TRBD1. The trim removed 1 base at V and 0 bases at J, leaving 5 bases unmatched. The germline V gene has CDR1 KGHSH and CDR2 LQKENI. There are 18 residues in the CDR3. The CDR3 DNA reads as TGTGCCAGCTCACCACGGCCCGGGACAGGGGGTAGCAATCAGCCCCAGCATTTT. This translates into CASSPRPGTGGSNQPQHF.

The rearrangement joins TRBV28 to TRBJ2-5; 8 positions agree with TRBD1. The DNA end favors TRBJ2-7, so the J call may be wrong. The CDR3 sequence is 13 residues long. Looked up from germline, CDR1 is MDHEN and CDR2 is SYDVKM. The chain's CDR3 is CASRTGDPYEQYF. CDR3 DNA: TGTGCCAGCAGGACAGGGGACCCCTACGAGCAGTACTTC.

This rearrangement joins TRBV4-3 to TRBJ1-3; D gene ambiguous. V lost 0 bases and J 9 bases, leaving 18 bases between the germline ends. Germline V gene lookup returns CDR1 LGHNA and CDR2 YSLEER. This CDR3 is 16 amino acids long. The DNA for the CDR3 is TGCGCCAGCAGCCAAGAATCCCTAGGCTTGGGATCCACCATATATTTT. It specifies CASSQESLGLGSTIYF.

The rearrangement joins TRBV7-9 to TRBJ2-3, with 9 bases fitting TRBD2. Germline trimming cut 5 bases from V and 7 bases from J; bases unmatched to any gene: 7. Per the germline V gene, CDR1 is SEHNR and CDR2 is FQNEAQ (reference sequence). The CDR3 loop spans 14 amino acids. In DNA form, the CDR3 reads TGTGCCAGCAGCCCAGGACTAGCGAGCTATACGCAGTATTTT. As protein: CASSPGLASYTQYF.

The chain employs TRBV5-1 and TRBJ2-3; 8 bases map to TRBD1. The CDR3 length is 17 residues. Germline V gene lookup returns CDR1 SGHRS and CDR2 YFSETQ. The ends lost 0 bases at V and 3 bases at J; junction bases unmatched: 9. The CDR3 loop reads CASSLERVGQGTDTQYF. Here the CDR3 DNA reads TGCGCCAGCAGCTTGGAAAGGGTCGGACAGGGTACAGATACGCAGTATTTT. Filled out from reference TRBV5-1 and TRBJ2-3, the complete variable domain reads KAGVTQTPRYLIKTRGQQVTLSCSPISGHRSVSWYQQTPGQGLQFLFEYFSETQRNKGNFPGRFSGRQFSNSRSEMNVSTLELGDSALYLCASSLERVGQGTDTQYFGPGTRLTVL.

The V and J genes are TRBV7-3 and TRBJ2-6; 11 bases fit TRBD1. The CDR3 extends over 18 amino acids. CDR1 is SGHTA and CDR2 is FQGTGA in the germline V gene. V gave up 5 bases and J gave up 0 bases; unmatched junction bases: 6. The CDR3 nucleotides are TGTGCCAGCAGCGCGGGGACAGGGGGAAACTCTGGGGCCAACGTCCTGACTTTC. It yields the protein CASSAGTGGNSGANVLTF.

This clone was seen more than once but under ten times. The V and J genes are TRBV7-9 and TRBJ2-7, with no clear D. There are 13 residues in the CDR3. Germline CDR1 and CDR2: SEHNR and FQNEAQ (reference sequence). V gave up 3 bases and J gave up 0 bases, with 6 bases separating them. For the CDR3, the DNA is TGTGCCAGCAGCTTGCCGAACTCCTACGAGCAGTACTTC. Residues: CASSLPNSYEQYF.

This chain links TRBV18 with TRBJ1-2; 8 nucleotides match TRBD1. Germline assignment: CDR1 KGHSH and CDR2 LQKENI. V trimming: 2 bases; J trimming: 4 bases; junction bases outside the gene matches: 12. The CDR3 contains 17 residues. The DNA for the CDR3 is TGTGCCAGCTCACCAAACCCCTCCGGGACAGGAGTCTATGGCTACACCTTC. Translating gives CASSPNPSGTGVYGYTF. Based on the CDR3 plus reference TRBV18 and TRBJ1-2, the full variable domain is NAGVMQNPRHLVRRRGQEARLRCSPMKGHSHVYWYRQLPEEGLKFMVYLQKENIIDESGMPKERFSAEFPKEGPSILRIQQVVRGDSAAYFCASSPNPSGTGVYGYTFGSGTRLTVV.

This clone appeared once. The CDR3, as DNA: TGTGCCTGGAACACAGGCACTTCTCTACGCTACACCTTC. This encodes CAWNTGTSLRYTF. The genes are TRBV30 and TRBJ1-2, with a weak D call TRBD1 (5 bases). The CDR3 runs 13 residues. Germline CDR1 reads GTSNPN; CDR2 reads SVGIG (reference sequence). V was shortened by 4 bases and J by 9 bases, with 18 bases between the two germline ends.

The J gene is TRBJ2-3, the V gene TRBV7-3; 13 bases are a match to TRBD2. CDR3 size: 17 residues. V shed 5 bases, J shed 5 bases, and the junction held 10 bases outside the gene matches. Germline V gene lookup returns CDR1 SGHTA and CDR2 FQGTGA. DNA for the CDR3: TGTGCCAGCAGCAGCGACACTAGCGGGAGGGCCGGAGATACGCAGTATTTT. Residues: CASSSDTSGRAGDTQYF.

The rearrangement joins TRBV28 to TRBJ2-5; 7 nucleotides agree with TRBD2. The CDR3 covers 16 residues. The germline gives CDR1 MDHEN, CDR2 SYDVKM. V was clipped by 3 bases and J by 5 bases; unmatched bases: 12. This CDR3 is CASSLGGRGVMETQYF. CDR3 nucleotide sequence: TGTGCCAGCAGTTTGGGCGGGAGAGGGGTTATGGAGACCCAGTACTTC.

CDR3 protein: CASSPLITDTQYF. In DNA form, the CDR3 reads TGTGCCAGCTCACCATTGATTACAGATACGCAGTATTTT. V usage is TRBV18 and J usage is TRBJ2-3; D is unclear. CDR3 size: 13 residues. Germline V lookup: CDR1 KGHSH, CDR2 LQKENI. Trimming pared 2 bases from V and 3 bases from J, leaving 6 bases between.

The V and J genes are TRBV7-2 and TRBJ2-2; 7 bases align to TRBD2. This CDR3 has 16 amino acids. The junction had 8 bases not matched to a gene; V was cut back by 3 bases and J by 4 bases. Germline CDR1 and CDR2: SGHTA and FQGNSA. CDR3 bases: TGTGCCAGCAGCTTGGGACCGGGAGGAAGCACCGGGGAGCTGTTTTTT. This translates into CASSLGPGGSTGELFF.

CDR3 protein: CSVETAGVGLEQYF. CDR3 DNA: TGCAGCGTAGAAACCGCGGGAGTGGGGCTCGAGCAGTACTTC. V gene TRBV29-1 combines with J gene TRBJ2-7; the match to TRBD2 covers 7 bases. The CDR3 covers 14 residues. Germline V gene lookup returns CDR1 SQVTM and CDR2 ANQGSEA. V gave up 6 bases and J gave up 6 bases; unmatched junction bases: 14.

The DNA of the CDR3 is TGTGCCAGCAGCTTAAGTTTCAGTACCTCACCCGGCCACAATGAGCAGTTCTTC. The encoded protein is CASSLSFSTSPGHNEQFF. V and J are TRBV7-2 and TRBJ2-1; D gene uncertain. The ends were cut back, 2 bases at V and 5 bases at J, with 22 bases in the middle. Germline values: CDR1 SGHTA, CDR2 FQGNSA. This CDR3 is 18 amino acids long.